The 31 T cell receptor beta chains below were found in one sample sequenced in a study of blood T cell repertoires in COVID-19. Only in-frame clones appear in the TCRdb table, and some are missing; sequencing was by immunoSEQ multiplex PCR. Seen here are about 85,000 clones, around 80% observed once, and the top ten hold approximately 1.2%. Sequencing was done on a sample of peripheral blood. The source is a woman aged 80 or over with acute or convalescent COVID-19.

The V call is TRBV6-5, the J call TRBJ1-1; perhaps TRBD1 as D (5 bases). V was trimmed by 8 bases and J by 8 bases, leaving 15 bases between them. Germline-derived CDR1 and CDR2 are MNHEY and SVGAGI. The CDR3 is made up of 12 amino acids. Here the CDR3 DNA reads TGTGCCAGCTCAGGCGCCCAGGGAGAAGCTTTCTTT. This gives the protein CASSGAQGEAFF.

The chain employs TRBV27 and TRBJ1-1, with D possibly TRBD1 on 5 matching bases. Trimming stripped 6 bases from V and 6 bases from J, with 14 bases between. Looked up from germline, CDR1 is MNHEY and CDR2 is SMNVEV (reference sequence). CDR3 size: 13 residues. The CDR3 reads CASSPWGDAEAFF. The CDR3 DNA sequence: TGTGCCAGCAGCCCATGGGGGGACGCTGAAGCTTTCTTT.

The rearrangement links TRBV20-1 to TRBJ2-4; D is unresolved. V lost 3 bases and J 0 bases, leaving 12 bases between the germline ends. Per the germline V gene, CDR1 is DFQATT and CDR2 is SNEGSKA (reference sequence). This CDR3 has 15 residues. In nucleotides, the CDR3 is TGCAGTGCTAGTCCAGCGTCTCTAGCCAAAAACATTCAGTACTTC. Translation: CSASPASLAKNIQYF.

V usage is TRBV5-1 and J usage is TRBJ2-2; weak D call: TRBD1 (5 bases). CDR1 and CDR2 (germline): SGHRS, YFSETQ. There are 14 residues in the CDR3. V lost 6 bases to trimming and J lost 0 bases, with 9 bases between them. The CDR3 sequence is CASTDSTNTGELFF. CDR3 nucleotide sequence: TGCGCCAGCACAGACAGCACGAACACCGGGGAGCTGTTTTTT.

This chain joins TRBV9 and TRBJ2-5, with TRBD2 matching 11 bases. With V trimmed by 3 bases and J by 2 bases, 3 bases remained unmatched. The CDR3 covers 15 residues. Germline-derived CDR1 and CDR2 are SGDLS and YYNGEE. CDR3 region: CASSAGTSGQETQYF. The DNA of the CDR3 is TGTGCCAGCAGCGCAGGGACTAGCGGTCAAGAGACCCAGTACTTC.

The rearrangement links TRBV11-3 to TRBJ2-1, with D hard to call. Germline V lookup: CDR1 SGHNT, CDR2 YENEEA. With 8 bases removed from V and 3 bases from J, the gap between germline ends came to 11 bases. The CDR3 is made up of 13 amino acids. CDR3 sequence: CASGANSYNEQFF. The CDR3 coding sequence is TGTGCCAGCGGAGCGAATAGCTACAATGAGCAGTTCTTC.

The chain joins TRBV15 to TRBJ2-1, with TRBD2 matching over 7 bases. The CDR3 has 18 amino acids. Trimming cost V 3 bases and J 8 bases; bases outside gene matches: 19. Germline CDR1 and CDR2: LNHNV and YYDKDF (reference sequence). CDR3 bases: TGTGCCACCAGCAGTGGAATGGTGGGGGAGGGCCAAAAGCATGAGCAGTTCTTC. As protein: CATSSGMVGEGQKHEQFF. Full variable domain (rest looked up from reference TRBV15 and TRBJ2-1): DAMVIQNPRYQVTQFGKPVTLSCSQTLNHNVMYWYQQKSSQAPKLLFHYYDKDFNNEADTPDNFQSRRPNTSFCFLDIRSPGLGDTAMYLCATSSGMVGEGQKHEQFFGPGTRLTVL.

The chain links TRBV19 to TRBJ2-7; no reliable D call. Trimming cost V 10 bases and J 5 bases, with 21 bases left between them. This CDR3 region has 14 residues. Germline V gene lookup returns CDR1 LNHDA and CDR2 SQIVND (reference sequence). CDR3 coding DNA: TGTGCCACCCTCTCCGTACTCATCTACGACGAGCAGTACTTC. As protein: CATLSVLIYDEQYF.

The chain is built from TRBV19 and TRBJ1-5; maybe TRBD1 (5 bases). The CDR3 covers 15 residues. CDR1 and CDR2 (germline): LNHDA, SQIVND (reference sequence). V gave up 7 bases and J gave up 6 bases, with 19 bases separating them. CDR3 sequence: CASTHRDVGGQPQHF. CDR3 nucleotide sequence: TGTGCCAGTACCCATCGAGACGTGGGGGGTCAGCCCCAGCATTTT.

The rearrangement links TRBV29-1 to TRBJ1-2; D not resolved. Germline V gene data show CDR1 as SQVTM and CDR2 as ANQGSEA. The CDR3 is 13 residues long. In nucleotides, the CDR3 is TGCATGGATCGTAAGAGCGGCCCGGGCGGCTACACCTTC. This gives the protein CMDRKSGPGGYTF.

The chain is built from TRBV6-5 and TRBJ1-5; D may be TRBD1 (6 bases). The CDR3 runs to 14 residues. Trimming cost V 6 bases and J 7 bases, with 16 bases left between them. The germline V gene encodes CDR1 MNHEY and CDR2 SVGAGI. CDR3 protein: CASRIQTGMQPQHF. As DNA, the CDR3 is TGTGCCAGCAGAATCCAAACAGGGATGCAGCCCCAGCATTTT.

The V gene is TRBV28, the J gene TRBJ1-1; a possible D gene is TRBD1 (5 bases). Trimming cost V 1 base and J 1 base, with 7 bases left between them. This CDR3 is 14 amino acids long. Germline V gene data show CDR1 as MDHEN and CDR2 as SYDVKM. The DNA for the CDR3 is TGTGCCAGCAGTTTATCAGGGCGGAACACTGAAGCTTTCTTT. Translated: CASSLSGRNTEAFF.

The J gene is TRBJ2-7, the V gene TRBV3-1 (or the pseudogene TRBV3-2), with TRBD2 matching over 8 bases. V lost 1 base and J lost 0; bases outside the gene matches: 8. This CDR3 is built from 17 residues. Germline loops: CDR1 LGHDT, CDR2 YNNKEL (reference sequence). In DNA form, the CDR3 reads TGTGCCAGCAGCCAAGGGTCGGGGGGGATGAGCTCCTACGAGCAGTACTTC. Its translation is CASSQGSGGMSSYEQYF.

This chain connects TRBV28 to TRBJ1-5, with D perhaps TRBD1 (5 bases). Germline-derived CDR1 and CDR2 are MDHEN and SYDVKM. The CDR3 is 16 amino acids. V shed 2 bases and J shed 0 bases, with 11 bases lying between them. The CDR3 sequence: CASSLGGVYSNQPQHF. The CDR3 DNA reads TGTGCCAGCAGTTTAGGGGGGGTTTATAGCAATCAGCCCCAGCATTTT.

The chain carries TRBV7-3 and TRBJ1-1, with 9 bases that match TRBD1. Trimming cost V 5 bases and J 7 bases; bases outside gene matches: 8. Germline V gene lookup returns CDR1 SGHTA and CDR2 FQGTGA. The CDR3 is 14 residues long. This CDR3 is CASSPGTGSGEAFF. DNA of the CDR3: TGTGCCAGCAGCCCAGGGACAGGGTCTGGTGAAGCTTTCTTT.

The genes are TRBV5-6 and TRBJ2-3; tentatively, D is TRBD1 (6 bases). Trimming stripped 0 bases from V and 3 bases from J, with 17 bases between. The germline V gene has CDR1 SGHDT and CDR2 YYEEEE. The CDR3 extends over 17 amino acids. The CDR3 sequence is CASSLEPTRGGTDTQYF. Here the CDR3 DNA reads TGTGCCAGCAGCTTGGAGCCGACCAGGGGCGGGACAGATACGCAGTATTTT.

The chain's CDR3 is CASSQVTGGYQETQYF. The CDR3 DNA reads as TGTGCCAGCAGCCAAGTGACTGGAGGGTACCAAGAGACCCAGTACTTC. This chain links TRBV14 with TRBJ2-5; maybe TRBD2 (6 bases). This CDR3 is built from 16 residues. V dropped 1 base and J dropped 0 bases, with 12 bases sitting between them. Germline values: CDR1 SGHDN, CDR2 FVKESK.

V and J are TRBV2 and TRBJ2-7; the match to TRBD1 covers 9 bases. Germline CDR1 is SNHLY and CDR2 is FYNNEI. J lost 3 bases, V lost 4 bases, and 10 bases had no gene match. CDR3 length: 16 residues. The CDR3 nucleotides are TGTGCCAGCAGTGTAGCTCCGGGACAGGGATTCTACGAGCAGTACTTC. Translated, it gives CASSVAPGQGFYEQYF.

CDR3 in DNA: TGCGCCAGCAGCGGGGACACCAGGACTAGCGGAAGCACAGATACGCAGTATTTT. It yields the protein CASSGDTRTSGSTDTQYF. The chain has TRBV5-1 and TRBJ2-3, with 10 nucleotides matching TRBD2. J gave up 0 bases and V 4 bases, and 11 bases lay outside the gene matches. The CDR3 has 18 amino acids. Germline V gene lookup returns CDR1 SGHRS and CDR2 YFSETQ.

The genes are TRBV19 and TRBJ2-5, with 9 positions matching TRBD1. CDR1 and CDR2 from the germline V gene are LNHDA and SQIVND (reference sequence). There are 16 residues in the CDR3. V shed 5 bases, J shed 4 bases, and the junction held 11 bases outside the gene matches. The CDR3 nucleotides are TGTGCCAGTAGTTCCCTACAGGGGGCGCATAGAGAGACCCAGTACTTC. Protein sequence: CASSSLQGAHRETQYF. Looking up the rest from reference TRBV19 and TRBJ2-5 gives the full variable domain: DGGITQSPKYLFRKEGQNVTLSCEQNLNHDAMYWYRQDPGQGLRLIYYSQIVNDFQKGDIAEGYSVSREKKESFPLTVTSAQKNPTAFYLCASSSLQGAHRETQYFGPGTRLLVL.

The genes are TRBV19 and TRBJ2-5; 9 bases line up with TRBD2. There are 15 residues in the CDR3. Germline-derived CDR1 and CDR2 are LNHDA and SQIVND (reference sequence). The V segment lost 5 bases and the J segment 4 bases; nucleotides outside the gene matches: 8. The CDR3 region is CASSPAGGAGETQYF. CDR3 bases: TGTGCCAGTAGTCCAGCGGGAGGTGCGGGAGAGACCCAGTACTTC.

V usage is TRBV18 and J usage is TRBJ2-5; no reliable D call. V was clipped by 2 bases and J by 2 bases, with 9 bases between them. The CDR3 is 14 amino acids. Germline CDR1 KGHSH, CDR2 LQKENI. The CDR3 DNA is TGTGCCAGCTCACCAAATAGTGGTCAAGAGACCCAGTACTTC. Its translation: CASSPNSGQETQYF.

V gene TRBV15 combines with J gene TRBJ1-4; D is perhaps TRBD1 (5 bases). CDR3 size: 15 residues. Germline loops: CDR1 LNHNV, CDR2 YYDKDF (reference sequence). V was cut by 1 base and J by 5 bases, with 11 bases left in between. CDR3 sequence (DNA): TGTGCCACCAGCAGAGTCGGGGGGAAAAATGAAAAACTGTTTTTT. Amino acids: CATSRVGGKNEKLFF. Full variable domain (missing parts from reference TRBV15 and TRBJ1-4): DAMVIQNPRYQVTQFGKPVTLSCSQTLNHNVMYWYQQKSSQAPKLLFHYYDKDFNNEADTPDNFQSRRPNTSFCFLDIRSPGLGDTAMYLCATSRVGGKNEKLFFGSGTQLSVL.

This clone has only a few counts. The chain has TRBV7-2 and TRBJ1-4; D perhaps matches TRBD1 (5 bases). Per germline, CDR1 SGHTA and CDR2 FQGNSA. Trimming left V 3 bases short and J 10 bases short, with 9 bases between. This CDR3 comprises 12 residues. CDR3 in DNA: TGTGCCAGCAGCTTGATCCAGGGAAAACTGTTTTTT. It codes for CASSLIQGKLFF.

The chain employs TRBV14 and TRBJ2-5, with a possible D match to TRBD1 (5 bases). The germline V gene has CDR1 SGHDN and CDR2 FVKESK. The CDR3 is 17 amino acids. Deletions cut 0 bases from V and 5 bases from J, with 19 bases between. The CDR3 spells CASSQDQAGWRRETQYF. Here the CDR3 DNA reads TGTGCCAGCAGCCAAGATCAGGCAGGGTGGAGAAGGGAGACCCAGTACTTC.

The J gene is TRBJ1-1, the V gene TRBV5-5, with 8 nucleotides matching TRBD1. The V segment lost 2 bases and the J segment 4 bases; nucleotides outside the gene matches: 7. The CDR3 spans 15 residues. The germline V gene has CDR1 SGHKS and CDR2 YYEKEE (reference sequence). The CDR3 loop is CASSFQGAIGTEAFF. The CDR3 coding sequence is TGTGCCAGCAGCTTCCAGGGGGCCATCGGCACTGAAGCTTTCTTT. The variable domain in full, completed from reference TRBV5-5 and TRBJ1-1, reads DAGVTQSPTHLIKTRGQQVTLRCSPISGHKSVSWYQQVLGQGPQFIFQYYEKEERGRGNFPDRFSARQFPNYSSELNVNALLLGDSALYLCASSFQGAIGTEAFFGQGTRLTVV.

The chain is built from TRBV6-5 and TRBJ2-7, with TRBD1 matching 9 bases. CDR3 length: 15 residues. CDR1 is MNHEY and CDR2 is SVGAGI in the germline V gene. V lost 6 bases and J lost 0; bases outside the gene matches: 6. The chain's CDR3 is CASRGTGRSSYEQYF. In nucleotides, the CDR3 is TGTGCCAGCAGGGGGACAGGGCGCAGCTCCTACGAGCAGTACTTC.

The chain couples TRBV7-9 to TRBJ2-3, with D possibly TRBD2 on 7 matching bases. CDR1 and CDR2 from the germline V gene are SEHNR and FQNEAQ (reference sequence). The CDR3 covers 15 residues. V was clipped by 1 base and J by 2 bases, with 10 bases between them. Here the CDR3 DNA reads TGTGCCAGCAGCTTAGAGGGGGGGGCCACAGATACGCAGTATTTT. As protein: CASSLEGGATDTQYF.

CDR3 coding DNA: TGTGCCAGCAGTCAAGGAGCTAGCAATCAGCCCCAGCATTTT. Residues: CASSQGASNQPQHF. V gene TRBV2 combines with J gene TRBJ1-5; no clear D gene. The CDR3 has 14 amino acids. Trimming removed 5 bases at V and 0 bases at J, with 8 bases between. CDR1 and CDR2 from the germline V gene are SNHLY and FYNNEI.

The J gene is TRBJ2-1, the V gene TRBV19, with D uncertain. Trimming took 6 bases from V and 5 from J, leaving 11 bases between them. The CDR3 totals 13 residues. Looked up from germline, CDR1 is LNHDA and CDR2 is SQIVND (reference sequence). CDR3 sequence: CASRPLPDNEQFF. In nucleotides, the CDR3 is TGTGCCAGTAGGCCCCTACCTGACAATGAGCAGTTCTTC.

CDR3 in DNA: TGTGCCAGTTCAGGGGTCTTAGGCTCACCCCTCCACTTT. As protein: CASSGVLGSPLHF. The rearrangement uses TRBV6-4 and TRBJ1-6; tentative D call: TRBD1 (6 bases). Trimming left V 9 bases short and J 10 bases short, with 16 bases between. Germline assignment: CDR1 MRHNA and CDR2 SNTAGT. CDR3 length: 13 residues.